The rows below give T cell receptor beta chains drawn from one sample of a study of cytomegalovirus exposure and HLA in healthy donors. The assay was immunoSEQ multiplex PCR, and TCRdb's table has in-frame clones only and misses some. Altogether over 200,000 clones are present, approximately 68% being singletons, with the ten largest covering 1.8%. What was sequenced was PBMCs. The receptors come from a woman under 40 in good health and CMV-seronegative. Each CDR3 is given without its conserved first and last residue. The order of the fields is J gene, V gene, CDR3 protein.

>TRBJ2-4|TRBV30
AWTNGAKNIQY
>TRBJ1-5|TRBV29-1
SVQGTPNQPQH
>TRBJ2-5|TRBV6-1
ASAASGETQY
>TRBJ2-3|TRBV7-8
ASSFRDWQDTQY
>TRBJ2-7|TRBV2
ASSEGGQGWYEQY
>TRBJ1-5|TRBV4-1
ASSQFWGARQPQH
>TRBJ2-7|TRBV27
ASSPGTGFYEQY
>TRBJ1-2|TRBV7-9
ASSLDLTGGGNYGYT
>TRBJ2-1|TRBV5-6
ASSLTGTFNEQF
>TRBJ1-1|TRBV7-2
ASSLDESTEAF
>TRBJ2-7|TRBV9
ASSAGTGGYYEQY
>TRBJ2-1|TRBV30
AWAQGNEQF
>TRBJ2-1|TRBV7-8
ASSLASGYYNEQF
>TRBJ2-2|TRBV5-4
ASTLFAENGELF
>TRBJ2-5|TRBV6-6
ASSHGVQGDEQY
>TRBJ1-1|TRBV19
ASSIRIRAQAF
>TRBJ2-1|TRBV30
AWSVPLGTGGF
>TRBJ2-7|TRBV27
ASSLSLAGSKSTLYEQY
>TRBJ2-1|TRBV10-3
AISDGGVEQF
>TRBJ2-3|TRBV30
AWSGGLAGAPGDAQY
>TRBJ2-2|TRBV30
AWSVSTELF
>TRBJ2-1|TRBV9
ASSGLKDRNEQF
>TRBJ1-1|TRBV29-1
SGAGRMNTEAF
>TRBJ2-7|TRBV11-2
ASSLFAADYEQY
>TRBJ1-1|TRBV6-5
ASSYAYLNTEAF
>TRBJ2-5|TRBV7-9
ASSTGGWETQY
>TRBJ2-1|TRBV13
ASSFSNSYNEQF